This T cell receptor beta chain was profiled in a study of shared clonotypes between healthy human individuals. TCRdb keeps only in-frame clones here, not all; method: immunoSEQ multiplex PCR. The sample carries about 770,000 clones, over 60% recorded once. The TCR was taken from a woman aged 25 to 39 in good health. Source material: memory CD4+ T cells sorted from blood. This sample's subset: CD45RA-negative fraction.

DNA for the CDR3: TGTGCCAGCAGCTTGGGTCAGTCAGCAACTAATGAAAAACTGTTTTTT. As protein: CASSLGQSATNEKLFF. This chain connects TRBV5-6 to TRBJ1-4, with D hard to call. Germline V CDR1 and CDR2: SGHDT, YYEEEE. Trimming shortened V by 0 bases and J by 0 bases, and 9 bases separated the two germline ends. The CDR3 runs to 16 residues. Full variable domain (remainder filled in from reference TRBV5-6 and TRBJ1-4): DAGVTQSPTHLIKTRGQQVTLRCSPKSGHDTVSWYQQALGQGPQFIFQYYEEEERQRGNFPDRFSGHQFPNYSSELNVNALLLGDSALYLCASSLGQSATNEKLFFGSGTQLSVL.